What follows are 8 T cell receptor beta chains derived from one specimen sequenced in a study of T-cell reconstitution after alpha-beta-depleted transplantation in children. Preparation of the TCRbeta library involved a method that used unique molecular identifiers. TCRdb independently ran MiXCR on the PCR reads; one entry per CDR3 protein. The sample records 380,000 or so distinct CDR3 sequences, about an eighth being singletons. The sequenced sample was PBMCs, obtained from the stem cell graft. The receptors were gathered from a human donor who donated a stem cell graft to a child with Fanconi anemia.

This clonotype was found many times. The J gene is TRBJ2-1, the V gene TRBV11-3; 8 nucleotides align to TRBD2. There are 14 residues in the CDR3. Trimming at V came to 1 base and at J to 9 bases, leaving 5 bases not matched to a gene. The germline CDR1 and CDR2 sequences are SGHNT and YENEEA. CDR3 amino acids: CASSLAPSGFEQFF. CDR3 nucleotide sequence: TGTGCCAGCAGCTTAGCCCCTAGCGGGTTTGAGCAGTTCTTC.

V gene TRBV20-1 combines with J gene TRBJ1-5; the D gene is possibly TRBD1 (5 bases). Per germline, CDR1 DFQATT and CDR2 SNEGSKA (reference sequence). V dropped 6 bases and J dropped 3 bases, with 9 bases sitting between them. The CDR3 contains 12 residues. The CDR3 DNA follows: TGCAGTGCCGGGGGACCCAATCAGCCCCAGCATTTT. Residues: CSAGGPNQPQHF.

This clonotype was observed many times. The rearrangement links TRBV3-1 to TRBJ2-2; no clear D gene. V lost 3 bases and J 6 bases, leaving 14 bases between the germline ends. The CDR3 length is 15 residues. The V gene's germline CDR1 is LGHDT and CDR2 YNNKEL (reference sequence). The CDR3 sequence: CASSHRDRSAGELFF. For the CDR3, the DNA is TGTGCCAGCAGCCATAGGGATCGAAGTGCCGGGGAGCTGTTTTTT.

This clonotype was picked up many times. V usage is TRBV12-3 or TRBV12-4 and J usage is TRBJ2-1, with 9 bases lining up with TRBD1. This CDR3 has 17 residues. Losses at the gene ends were 5 bases for V and 0 bases for J; bases not matched to a gene: 8. The CDR3 DNA reads TGTGCCAGCAGTCGACAGACAGGGGGAGACTCCTACAATGAGCAGTTCTTC. The encoded protein is CASSRQTGGDSYNEQFF.

This chain links TRBV3-1 with TRBJ1-2; possibly TRBD1 for D (6 bases). Germline assignment: CDR1 LGHDT and CDR2 YNNKEL (reference sequence). V lost 4 bases to trimming and J lost 0 bases, with 15 bases between them. The CDR3 extends over 16 amino acids. CDR3 protein: CASSPIVGGTNYGYTF. CDR3 coding DNA: TGTGCCAGCAGCCCCATTGTGGGGGGCACTAACTATGGCTACACCTTC.

V usage is TRBV12-3 or TRBV12-4 and J usage is TRBJ1-1; D remains unclear. The CDR3 is 11 residues long. The V gene lost 7 bases and the J gene lost 11 bases, with 14 bases spanning the gap. In DNA, the CDR3 is TGTGCCAGCACCCTGGGAGGGAGGGCTTTCTTT. Translating it yields CASTLGGRAFF.

The chain joins TRBV7-9 to TRBJ1-1, with D hard to call. CDR1 is SEHNR and CDR2 is FQNEAQ in the germline V gene (reference sequence). The CDR3 sequence is 13 residues long. V dropped 3 bases and J dropped 4 bases, with 9 bases sitting between them. For the CDR3, the DNA is TGTGCCAGCAGCTTTGAAGGTTCCACTGAAGCTTTCTTT. Translating gives CASSFEGSTEAFF. Combining the CDR3 with reference TRBV7-9 and TRBJ1-1 gives the whole variable domain DTGVSQNPRHKITKRGQNVTFRCDPISEHNRLYWYRQTLGQGPEFLTYFQNEAQLEKSRLLSDRFSAERPKGSFSTLEIQRTEQGDSAMYLCASSFEGSTEAFFGQGTRLTVV.

This clonotype was counted only a few times. This sequence joins TRBV6-2 or TRBV6-3 and TRBJ1-2; D is perhaps TRBD1 (6 bases). The CDR3 length is 13 residues. Trimming removed 2 bases from V and 12 bases from J, with 16 bases in between. From germline, CDR1 is MNHEY and CDR2 SVGEGT. The CDR3 bases are TGTGCCAGCAGTTACGGAACAGGGATCGGTAACACCTTC. This sequence encodes CASSYGTGIGNTF.